A selection of T cell receptor beta chains follows, all from one sample in a study of shared clonotypes between healthy human individuals. Profiling relied on immunoSEQ multiplex PCR, and the TCRdb table lists in-frame clones only, not all of them. The table shows about 730,000 clones, with 72% occurring only once. The sample was memory CD4+ T cells sorted from blood. The receptors come from a woman in her twenties or thirties in good health. Both conserved end residues are part of each CDR3. The order of the fields is V gene, CDR3 length, D gene, clone size, J gene, CDR3 protein, CDR3 DNA. D genes are given only for firm matches. Size values are once, few and many counts, or a class for expanded clones, and some rows have none.

TRBV5-1	16	-	-	TRBJ2-5	CASSLGSNDLQETQYF	TGCGCCAGCAGCTTGGGTTCAAACGACTTACAAGAGACCCAGTACTTC
TRBV5-1	16	-	-	TRBJ1-2	CASSLGSSSGNYGYTF	TGCGCCAGCAGCTTGGGATCGAGCTCGGGAAACTATGGCTACACCTTC
TRBV18	13	TRBD1	-	TRBJ1-1	CASSAGQATEAFF	TGTGCCAGCTCAGCGGGACAGGCAACTGAAGCTTTCTTT
TRBV6-5	12	-	-	TRBJ1-2	CASSHGDYGYTF	TGTGCCAGCAGTCATGGGGACTATGGCTACACCTTC
TRBV28	16	TRBD2	-	TRBJ2-1	CASSLSSGRVYNEQFF	TGTGCCAGCAGTTTAAGTAGCGGGAGGGTTTACAATGAGCAGTTCTTC
TRBV5-1	14	-	-	TRBJ2-1	CASSSNADYNEQFF	TGCGCCAGCAGCTCGAACGCGGACTACAATGAGCAGTTCTTC
TRBV7-9	19	TRBD1	-	TRBJ2-2	CASSFLGTGGPANTGELFF	TGTGCCAGCAGCTTTTTAGGGACAGGGGGGCCTGCGAACACCGGGGAGCTGTTTTTT
TRBV27	17	TRBD2	-	TRBJ2-1	CASSFVSGIASYNEQFF	TGTGCCAGCAGTTTCGTTAGCGGGATAGCGTCCTACAATGAGCAGTTCTTC
TRBV5-1	14	-	few	TRBJ2-5	CASSLGRSEETQYF	TGCGCCAGCAGCTTAGGACGGTCGGAAGAGACCCAGTACTTC
TRBV7-8	15	TRBD1	-	TRBJ1-1	CASSFRGNGGTEAFF	TGTGCCAGCAGCTTCAGGGGGAATGGGGGCACTGAAGCTTTCTTT
TRBV25-1	15	TRBD1	few	TRBJ2-3	CASSPGDRVADTQYF	TGTGCCAGCAGCCCAGGGGACAGGGTTGCAGATACGCAGTATTTT
TRBV5-4	16	TRBD2	-	TRBJ2-2	CASSSKTSGRGGELFF	TGTGCCAGCAGCTCAAAGACTAGCGGGAGAGGTGGGGAGCTGTTTTTT
TRBV11-2	15	TRBD1	-	TRBJ2-2	CASSMRQGSTGELFF	TGTGCCAGCAGCATGCGACAGGGGTCCACCGGGGAGCTGTTTTTT
TRBV25-1	15	-	-	TRBJ2-3	CASSATEHSTDTQYF	TGTGCCAGCAGTGCCACAGAGCATAGCACAGATACGCAGTATTTT
TRBV5-1	15	-	few	TRBJ2-1	CASSPDSNLYNEQFF	TGCGCCAGCAGCCCAGATTCGAACCTTTACAATGAGCAGTTCTTC
TRBV6-5	14	TRBD1	-	TRBJ2-5	CASRPGTGQETQYF	TGTGCCAGCAGGCCAGGGACAGGCCAAGAGACCCAGTACTTC
TRBV5-1	17	TRBD1	-	TRBJ2-7	CASSLGQGVLLKNEQYF	TGCGCCAGCAGCCTTGGACAGGGTGTGTTACTAAAAAACGAGCAGTACTTC
TRBV7-2	14	TRBD1	-	TRBJ1-5	CASSFTGVNQPQHF	TGTGCCAGCAGCTTTACAGGGGTCAATCAGCCCCAGCATTTT
TRBV28	15	TRBD1	-	TRBJ2-7	CASKGGQGASYEQYF	TGTGCCAGCAAGGGGGGACAGGGGGCCTCCTACGAGCAGTACTTC
TRBV2	11	-	-	TRBJ2-5	CASTGEETQYF	TGTGCCAGCACCGGGGAAGAGACCCAGTACTTC
TRBV18	16	-	-	TRBJ2-1	CASSPPSAGSYNEQFF	TGTGCCAGCTCACCACCGTCGGCAGGCTCCTACAATGAGCAGTTCTTC
TRBV5-1	14	-	-	TRBJ2-3	CASSLDRGEDTQYF	TGCGCCAGCAGCTTGGATCGAGGGGAAGATACGCAGTATTTT
TRBV7-2	13	-	-	TRBJ2-7	CASSLAEESKQYF	TGTGCCAGCAGCTTAGCCGAGGAGTCCAAGCAGTACTTC
TRBV27	14	TRBD1	-	TRBJ2-2	CASKDRTGGGELFF	TGTGCCAGCAAAGACAGGACAGGAGGCGGGGAGCTGTTTTTT
TRBV5-8	14	TRBD1	-	TRBJ2-5	CASSLGQGLETQYF	TGTGCCAGCAGCCTGGGACAGGGGCTCGAGACCCAGTACTTC
TRBV27	13	-	few	TRBJ1-3	CASSPSGGNTIYF	TGTGCCAGCAGTCCCAGCGGTGGAAACACCATATATTTT
TRBV28	13	-	-	TRBJ1-2	CASSLDGLIGYTF	TGTGCCAGCAGTTTAGACGGCCTAATTGGCTACACCTTC
TRBV28	15	TRBD2	-	TRBJ2-2	CASSLLAGETGELFF	TGTGCCAGCAGTCTTCTAGCGGGAGAAACCGGGGAGCTGTTTTTT
TRBV25-1	15	TRBD2	once	TRBJ2-1	CASSEFRGSYNEQFF	TGTGCCAGCAGTGAATTCCGCGGGAGCTACAATGAGCAGTTCTTC
TRBV5-1	15	-	-	TRBJ2-5	CASSTAGQPQETQYF	TGCGCCAGCAGCACGGCGGGACAGCCCCAAGAGACCCAGTACTTC
TRBV18	15	TRBD2	-	TRBJ2-7	CASSPGASGNYEQYF	TGTGCCAGCTCACCGGGCGCTAGCGGGAACTACGAGCAGTACTTC
TRBV4-1	14	-	-	TRBJ1-2	CASSPPGAVYGYTF	TGCGCCAGCAGCCCCCCCGGAGCGGTTTATGGCTACACCTTC
TRBV4-1	18	TRBD1	-	TRBJ1-5	CASSHPPGQGRSNQPQHF	TGCGCCAGCAGCCATCCTCCGGGACAGGGCCGTAGCAATCAGCCCCAGCATTTT
TRBV5-6	14	TRBD2	-	TRBJ2-3	CASSFLAGGDTQYF	TGTGCCAGCAGCTTCCTAGCGGGAGGAGATACGCAGTATTTT
TRBV29-1	12	-	few	TRBJ1-2	CSVEYSPYGYTF	TGCAGCGTTGAGTACTCACCCTATGGCTACACCTTC
TRBV6-5	14	-	few	TRBJ1-2	CASRGHLTNYGYTF	TGTGCCAGCAGGGGACACCTAACCAACTATGGCTACACCTTC
TRBV15	16	TRBD2	-	TRBJ2-7	CATSRQTSGKFYEQYF	TGTGCCACCAGCAGACAGACTAGCGGGAAATTCTACGAGCAGTACTTC
TRBV2	11	-	-	TRBJ2-2	CASRSTGELFF	TGTGCCAGCAGGTCCACCGGGGAGCTGTTTTTT
TRBV27	14	TRBD2	-	TRBJ2-7	CASFGAGGNYEQYF	TGTGCCAGCTTCGGAGCGGGAGGCAACTACGAGCAGTACTTC
TRBV25-1	16	-	-	TRBJ2-5	CASSDPRQAGKETQYF	TGTGCCAGCAGTGATCCCAGACAGGCCGGGAAAGAGACCCAGTACTTC
TRBV7-7	15	TRBD2	-	TRBJ2-5	CASSLGRGEIETQYF	TGTGCCAGCAGCTTAGGACGGGGGGAAATCGAGACCCAGTACTTC